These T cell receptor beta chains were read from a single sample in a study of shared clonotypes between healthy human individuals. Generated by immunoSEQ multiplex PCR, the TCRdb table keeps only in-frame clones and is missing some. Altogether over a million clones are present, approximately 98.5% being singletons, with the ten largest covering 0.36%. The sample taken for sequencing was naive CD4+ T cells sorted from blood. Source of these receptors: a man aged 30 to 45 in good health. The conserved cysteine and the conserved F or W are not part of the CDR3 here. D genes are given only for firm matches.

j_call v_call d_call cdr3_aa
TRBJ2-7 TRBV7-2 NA ASSSIPGRKDYEQY
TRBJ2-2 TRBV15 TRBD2 ATLRTLAGGTHTGELF
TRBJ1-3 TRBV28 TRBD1 ASSNRQGPGNTIY
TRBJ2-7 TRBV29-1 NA SVEVAYEQY
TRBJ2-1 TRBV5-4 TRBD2 ATRTSGIPNEQF
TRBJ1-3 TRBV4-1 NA ASSGNTIY
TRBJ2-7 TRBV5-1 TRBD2 ASSFGSSGITYEQY
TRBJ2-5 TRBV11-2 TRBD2 ASSLVRVGTSVAETQY
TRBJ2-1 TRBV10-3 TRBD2 AIREAGGSYNEQF
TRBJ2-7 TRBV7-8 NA ASRQSTYEQY
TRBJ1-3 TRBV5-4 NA ASSVQGLPGNTIY
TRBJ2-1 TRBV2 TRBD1 ASQGTADNEQF
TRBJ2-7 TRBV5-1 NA ASSLGSSYEQY
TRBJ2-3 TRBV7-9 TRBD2 ASSLNSGIVDTQY
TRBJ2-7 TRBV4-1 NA ASSLPRGASVVEQY
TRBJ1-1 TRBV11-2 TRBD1 ASSSTGDTEAF
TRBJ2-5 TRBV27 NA ASKNGSWETQY
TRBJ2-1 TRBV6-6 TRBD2 ASGRTSGYNEQF
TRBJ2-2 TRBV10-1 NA ASNGGPNTGELF
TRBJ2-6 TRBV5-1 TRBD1 ASSRDRAGANVLT
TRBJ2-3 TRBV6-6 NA ASSVGSTDTQY
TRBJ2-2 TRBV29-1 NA SADVRGTGELF
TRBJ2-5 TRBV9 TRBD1 ASATGGQETQY
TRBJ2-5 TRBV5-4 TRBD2 ASSSRLAGGQETQY
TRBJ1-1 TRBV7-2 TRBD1 ASSLPRTGGTEAF
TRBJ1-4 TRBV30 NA AWSAGEGKLF
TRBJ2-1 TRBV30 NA AWSVRGNEQF
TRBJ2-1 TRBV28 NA ASSNSVYNEQF
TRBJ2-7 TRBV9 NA ASSPTGGFPGYEQY
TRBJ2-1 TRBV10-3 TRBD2 AIRSGASGEQF
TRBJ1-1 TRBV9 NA ASSVGPQGMNTEAF
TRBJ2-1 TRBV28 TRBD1 ASLPGQGTYNEQF
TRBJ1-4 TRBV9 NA ASSVGPGSVSFREKLF
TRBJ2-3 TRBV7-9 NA ASREVGTRPGDTQY
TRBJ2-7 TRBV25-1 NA ASSGGRRPYYEQY
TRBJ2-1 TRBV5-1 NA ASSFSGGMANEQF
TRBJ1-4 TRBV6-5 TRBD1 ASSYSSTGKAEKLF
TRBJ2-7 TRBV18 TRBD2 ASSPSGSSYEQY
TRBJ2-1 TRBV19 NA ASSIEVAYNEQF
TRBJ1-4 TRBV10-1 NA ASSAGTRYDNEKLF
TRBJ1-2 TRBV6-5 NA ASSRQALHYGYT
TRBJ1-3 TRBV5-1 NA ASSLGSGAGDTIY
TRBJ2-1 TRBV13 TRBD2 ASSFVGGIGNEQF
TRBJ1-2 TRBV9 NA ASSVGTGRWGYT
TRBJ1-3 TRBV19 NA ASSIRTATGNTIY
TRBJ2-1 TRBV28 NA ASSLGTDFNEQF
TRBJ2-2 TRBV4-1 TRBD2 ASSQVATSLTGELF
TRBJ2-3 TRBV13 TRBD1 ASSINTGGASNTQY
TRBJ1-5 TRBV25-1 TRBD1 ASSPTGENQPQH
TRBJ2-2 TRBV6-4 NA ASSDSNLGELF
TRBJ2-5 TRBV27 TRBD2 ASSPLAGGPETQY
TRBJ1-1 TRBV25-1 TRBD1 ASRRTGSGTEAF
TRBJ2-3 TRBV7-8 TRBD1 ASSSGQGTDTQY
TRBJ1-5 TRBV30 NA AWSVKGVNQPQH
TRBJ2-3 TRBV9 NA ASSVGRGVGDTQY